The clone carrying this T cell receptor (beta chain) was picked up a small number of times. Its target is unknown. These data originate in a study of post-analysis software for immune sequencing data. General observations from the study: F-measure co-clustering was strong for batch-matched samples. Roughly five TRBV segments appeared more often in patients than in controls, and TRBV5-6, TRBV5-1 and TRBV20-1 were among these. Comparison with controls showed significantly lower normalized Chao1 diversity in multiple sclerosis patients.

Presence of unique molecular identifiers characterized the TCR beta cDNA libraries. T cells numbering roughly 0.95 to 10 million gave rise to around 500,000 cDNA molecules. TCRdb used MiXCR to reprocess the PCR reads, holding one entry per CDR3 protein. The sample yields 550,000 to 700,000 distinct CDR3 sequences, about 40% seen once. The CDR3 runs to 16 residues. The V gene end was trimmed by 0 bases and the J gene end by 7 bases; junction bases not matched to a gene: 13. CDR1 is SGHNT and CDR2 is YYREEE in the germline V gene (reference sequence). The TCR originated in a girl aged 10 to 17 with multiple sclerosis. The chain is built from TRBV5-4 and TRBJ2-7, with 7 bases fitting TRBD1. The specimen sequenced was blood. Here the CDR3 reads CASSLGSGTETREQYF. CDR3 nucleotide sequence: TGTGCCAGCAGCTTGGGTTCCGGGACAGAGACGAGGGAGCAGTACTTC.